Shown below are 30 T cell receptor beta chains from a single sample sequenced in a study of CD8+ T cells in alopecia areata. TCR sequencing used cDNA made by reverse transcription of extracted RNA. Sequencing used immunoSEQ multiplex PCR; TCRdb keeps in-frame clones, though not all of them. The data show approximately 12,000 clones, roughly 55% seen once. Patients with alopecia areata provided lesional scalp punch biopsies as well as peripheral blood. The source material was skin. The receptor source for this set is a human donor with alopecia areata.

To note about this clone: Other DNA sequences of this sample code for an identical CDR3. J is TRBJ2-1 and V is TRBV10-3, with D uncertain. V shed 6 bases and J shed 5 bases, with 14 bases lying between them. Germline loops: CDR1 ENHRY, CDR2 SYGVKD. CDR3 length: 14 residues. The CDR3 is CAISNRGVNNEQFF. The CDR3 nucleotides are TGTGCCATCAGCAACAGAGGAGTTAACAATGAGCAGTTCTTC.

The V call is TRBV28, the J call TRBJ2-1; possible D gene TRBD2, 5 bases. Trimming stripped 1 base from V and 7 bases from J, with 8 bases between. Germline CDR1 reads MDHEN; CDR2 reads SYDVKM. The CDR3 has 13 amino acids. The CDR3 nucleotides are TGTGCCAGCAGTTTATTGGCGGGTAATGAGCAGTTCTTC. Its translation: CASSLLAGNEQFF.

The chain has TRBV7-2 and TRBJ2-3, with D hard to call. Trimming took 4 bases from V and 5 from J, leaving 19 bases between them. Germline V CDR1 and CDR2: SGHTA, FQGNSA. This CDR3 has 16 amino acids. This CDR3 is CASSSTNMGFGDTQYF. The CDR3 region has the DNA TGTGCCAGCAGCTCGACCAACATGGGGTTCGGAGATACGCAGTATTTT.

V usage is TRBV25-1 and J usage is TRBJ2-3; D might be TRBD1 or TRBD2, each matching 5 bases. CDR1 is MGHDK and CDR2 is SYGVNS in the germline V gene. The CDR3 totals 15 residues. Trimming shortened V by 3 bases and J by 2 bases, and 12 bases separated the two germline ends. The CDR3 nucleotides are TGTGCCAGCAGTGACGTGGGACCTGCCACAGATACGCAGTATTTT. It specifies CASSDVGPATDTQYF.

V is TRBV28 and J is TRBJ2-3; perhaps TRBD1 as D (6 bases). Germline V gives CDR1 MDHEN, CDR2 SYDVKM. The V and J ends lost 5 bases and 0 bases respectively, with 15 bases between them. This CDR3 has 16 amino acids. For the CDR3, the DNA is TGTGCCAGCAGTGCACAGTCGGACAGTAGCACAGATACGCAGTATTTT. Protein: CASSAQSDSSTDTQYF.

This clone has a handful of counts. The CDR3 DNA follows: TGCGCCAGCAGCCAAGATGGGGCTCGACGGGGATCTGGGGCCAACGTCCTGACTTTC. Its translation: CASSQDGARRGSGANVLTF. The rearrangement uses TRBV4-3 and TRBJ2-6; D tentatively reads TRBD1 or TRBD2 (5 bases each). Germline V gives CDR1 LGHNA, CDR2 YSLEER. Trimming took off 0 bases at V and 1 base at J, with 16 bases between the two ends. This CDR3 is 19 amino acids long.

The rearrangement uses TRBV5-8 and TRBJ1-5; perhaps TRBD1 as D (5 bases). CDR3 length equals 15 residues. Germline CDR1 reads SGHTS; CDR2 reads YDEGEE. V was clipped by 1 base and J by 6 bases, with 14 bases between them. DNA for the CDR3: TGTGCCAGCAGCTTGCGTCAGGCGGGGGTTCAGCCCCAGCATTTT. Amino acid sequence: CASSLRQAGVQPQHF.

CDR3 protein: CASSLGGDPLTDTQYF. As DNA, the CDR3 is TGTGCCAGCAGCTTGGGGGGAGATCCACTCACAGATACGCAGTATTTT. This sequence joins TRBV5-4 and TRBJ2-3; weak D call: TRBD2 (5 bases). The V and J ends lost 0 bases and 2 bases respectively, with 13 bases between them. Germline lookup yields CDR1 SGHNT and CDR2 YYREEE (reference sequence). This CDR3 is built from 16 residues.

This CDR3 reads CASSQEVGVTEAFF. The CDR3 nucleotides are TGCGCCAGCAGCCAAGAGGTGGGGGTAACTGAAGCTTTCTTT. V is TRBV4-3 and J is TRBJ1-1; maybe TRBD1 (5 bases). CDR3 length equals 14 residues. Germline V CDR1 and CDR2: LGHNA, YSLEER. V was trimmed by 0 bases and J by 5 bases, leaving 10 bases between them.

The gene calls are TRBV6-5 and TRBJ1-1; D is unclear. There are 13 residues in the CDR3. CDR1 is MNHEY and CDR2 is SVGAGI in the germline V gene. V was clipped by 5 bases and J by 0 bases, with 7 bases between them. DNA of the CDR3: TGTGCCAGCAGTCCGTTGATGAACACTGAAGCTTTCTTT. Encoded protein: CASSPLMNTEAFF.

The J gene is TRBJ1-3, the V gene TRBV5-1, with no clear D. Looked up from germline, CDR1 is SGHRS and CDR2 is YFSETQ. Trimming took 3 bases from V and 0 from J, leaving 4 bases between them. This CDR3 is 13 amino acids long. DNA for the CDR3: TGCGCCAGCAGCTCCGGCTCTGGAAACACCATATATTTT. Translated: CASSSGSGNTIYF.

This rearrangement joins TRBV27 to TRBJ1-2; no firm D call. The length of the CDR3 is 14 residues. CDR1 and CDR2 from the germline V gene are MNHEY and SMNVEV (reference sequence). Trimming stripped 6 bases from V and 4 bases from J, with 15 bases between. The CDR3 spells CASSQTTPRYGYTF. Written as DNA, the CDR3 is TGTGCCAGCAGCCAAACGACTCCCCGCTATGGCTACACCTTC.

CDR3 DNA sequence: TGTGCCAGCAGCCATCCTACCCGGGACTTAGTTTGGAGCACCGGGGAGCTGTTTTTT. Its protein product is CASSHPTRDLVWSTGELFF. This chain joins TRBV7-2 and TRBJ2-2, with TRBD2 as a possible D gene (6 bases). Germline values: CDR1 SGHTA, CDR2 FQGNSA. V lost 5 bases to trimming and J lost 4 bases, with 26 bases between them. The CDR3 runs to 19 residues. The entire variable domain, with the rest obtained from reference TRBV7-2 and TRBJ2-2, is as follows: GAGVSQSPSNKVTEKGKDVELRCDPISGHTALYWYRQSLGQGLEFLIYFQGNSAPDKSGLPSDRFSAERTGGSVSTLTIQRTQQEDSAVYLCASSHPTRDLVWSTGELFFGEGSRLTVL.

The rearrangement links TRBV6-1 to TRBJ1-1; 7 bases match TRBD1. Trimming took 0 bases from V and 0 from J; bases not matched to a gene: 4. The CDR3 loop spans 16 amino acids. Germline CDR1 and CDR2: MNHNS and SASEGT. In nucleotides, the CDR3 is TGTGCCAGCAGTGAAGCGACAGGGAGGATGAACACTGAAGCTTTCTTT. This sequence encodes CASSEATGRMNTEAFF.

This chain links TRBV7-9 with TRBJ2-3; 7 bases agree with TRBD1. The CDR3 covers 14 residues. V was clipped by 4 bases and J by 0 bases; unmatched bases: 1. Germline V gene sequence: CDR1 SEHNR, CDR2 FQNEAQ (reference sequence). CDR3 amino acids: CASSSDRSTDTQYF. In DNA form, the CDR3 reads TGTGCCAGCAGCTCGGACAGGAGCACAGATACGCAGTATTTT.

The V and J genes are TRBV29-1 and TRBJ2-1; 9 bases fit TRBD2. J lost 6 bases, V lost 4 bases, and 4 bases had no gene match. CDR1 is SQVTM and CDR2 is ANQGSEA in the germline V gene. There are 13 residues in the CDR3. The CDR3 spells CSVVAGVGNEQFF. CDR3 nucleotide sequence: TGCAGCGTTGTAGCGGGAGTCGGCAATGAGCAGTTCTTC.

This clone was counted once. The chain couples TRBV27 to TRBJ2-5; D gene unclear. The end of the DNA is better explained by TRBJ2-7, so the J call may be wrong. Per the germline V gene, CDR1 is MNHEY and CDR2 is SMNVEV (reference sequence). The CDR3 has 14 residues. DNA of the CDR3: TGTGCCAGCAGTCTAAAGGCCTTCTCCTACGAGCAGTACTTC. It encodes CASSLKAFSYEQYF.

The rearrangement links TRBV7-2 to TRBJ2-5, with a weak D call TRBD2 (5 bases). From germline, CDR1 is SGHTA and CDR2 FQGNSA. This CDR3 is 15 amino acids long. V shed 1 base and J shed 5 bases, with 14 bases lying between them. The CDR3 sequence is CASSLGGGSLETQYF. CDR3 coding DNA: TGTGCCAGCAGCTTAGGCGGTGGGAGCTTGGAGACCCAGTACTTC.

The chain links TRBV5-1 to TRBJ2-1; 8 bases match TRBD1. The germline gives CDR1 SGHRS, CDR2 YFSETQ. The ends lost 0 bases at V and 7 bases at J; junction bases unmatched: 6. The CDR3 loop spans 15 amino acids. The CDR3 DNA reads as TGCGCCAGCAGCTTGGGCGGGACAGGCCATAATGAGCAGTTCTTC. This encodes CASSLGGTGHNEQFF.

The chain joins TRBV7-9 to TRBJ2-1, with no clear D. CDR3 size: 16 residues. Trimming removed 1 base at V and 9 bases at J, with 19 bases between. CDR1 and CDR2 (germline): SEHNR, FQNEAQ (reference sequence). The CDR3 bases are TGTGCCAGCAGCTTAGTGGGCCTACCTCTCTCGGGTGAGCAGTTCTTC. It specifies CASSLVGLPLSGEQFF.

The chain uses TRBV2 and TRBJ2-1, with 12 bases fitting TRBD2. Germline-derived CDR1 and CDR2 are SNHLY and FYNNEI. Trimming removed 6 bases from V and 6 bases from J; junction bases left unmatched: 0. This CDR3 is built from 13 residues. DNA for the CDR3: TGTGCCAGCAGGACTAGCGGGAGCAATGAGCAGTTCTTC. This encodes CASRTSGSNEQFF.

This clone has only a few counts. J is TRBJ1-1 and V is TRBV27; D is unclear. V shed 5 bases and J shed 5 bases, with 12 bases lying between them. The CDR3 is 13 residues long. Germline CDR1 MNHEY, CDR2 SMNVEV (reference sequence). CDR3 nucleotide sequence: TGTGCCAGCAGTACCGGGCCGAGGACTGAAGCTTTCTTT. This codes for CASSTGPRTEAFF.

This chain joins TRBV29-1 and TRBJ2-3; D unresolved. The V end lost 7 bases, the J end lost 5 bases, and 16 bases lay between the germline ends. CDR3 length equals 13 residues. Germline V gene lookup returns CDR1 SQVTM and CDR2 ANQGSEA. The CDR3 protein is CSASLVLGDTQYF. Written as DNA, the CDR3 is TGCAGCGCATCCTTAGTGCTGGGAGATACGCAGTATTTT.

V gene TRBV7-2 combines with J gene TRBJ1-5; D may be TRBD1 (5 bases). The CDR3 totals 17 residues. Germline-derived CDR1 and CDR2 are SGHTA and FQGNSA. Trimming shortened V by 1 base and J by 2 bases, and 15 bases separated the two germline ends. The CDR3 reads CASSLVGVGSGNQPQHF. In DNA form, the CDR3 reads TGTGCCAGCAGCTTAGTGGGGGTCGGTTCGGGCAATCAGCCCCAGCATTTT.

This clone was detected only a few times. DNA for the CDR3: TGCAGCGTGGGTGGAGTGACAGGGTCGGCCGAGCAGTACTTC. Translated, it gives CSVGGVTGSAEQYF. The chain is built from TRBV29-1 and TRBJ2-7, with TRBD1 matching over 7 bases. With 6 bases clipped from V and 6 bases from J, the junction kept 14 bases outside the gene matches. This CDR3 comprises 14 residues. Germline CDR1 SQVTM, CDR2 ANQGSEA.

V gene TRBV7-8 combines with J gene TRBJ1-1; D is perhaps TRBD1 (6 bases). The CDR3 is made up of 17 amino acids. Germline V lookup: CDR1 SGHVS, CDR2 FQNEAQ. Trimming cost V 2 bases and J 4 bases, with 20 bases left between them. DNA of the CDR3: TGTGCCAGCAGCTTAAGGTACTTGGTGAGAGGGGGCACTGAAGCTTTCTTT. This sequence encodes CASSLRYLVRGGTEAFF.

This clone was detected only a few times. The chain employs TRBV6-5 and TRBJ2-7, with 14 bases that match TRBD2. Germline CDR1 reads MNHEY; CDR2 reads SVGAGI. The ends lost 5 bases at V and 11 bases at J; junction bases unmatched: 8. The CDR3 has 14 residues. The DNA for the CDR3 is TGTGCCAGCAGTGAGGGACTAGCGGGAGAGGAGAAGTACTTC. Protein sequence: CASSEGLAGEEKYF.

The rearrangement links TRBV27 to TRBJ2-3; 8 nucleotides line up with TRBD1. J gave up 6 bases and V 8 bases, and 7 bases lay outside the gene matches. CDR1 and CDR2 (germline): MNHEY, SMNVEV (reference sequence). This CDR3 spans 13 amino acids. CDR3 DNA: TGTGCCAGCGCCAGGGGGCGGGCCGATACGCAGTATTTT. Its translation: CASARGRADTQYF.

The V call is TRBV5-1, the J call TRBJ2-1; D gene ambiguous. CDR3 length: 17 amino acids. Germline loops: CDR1 SGHRS, CDR2 YFSETQ. Deletions cut 1 base from V and 6 bases from J, with 20 bases between. The CDR3: CASSLSVSFPQSNEQFF. As DNA, the CDR3 is TGCGCCAGCAGCTTGAGTGTTAGCTTCCCTCAATCCAATGAGCAGTTCTTC.

The rearrangement uses TRBV18 and TRBJ1-5, with D perhaps matching TRBD1 (5 bases). V lost 3 bases to trimming and J lost 0 bases, with 12 bases between them. Germline CDR1 KGHSH, CDR2 LQKENI. This CDR3 spans 16 amino acids. The CDR3 is CASSPKTVNSNQPQHF. The CDR3 DNA reads as TGTGCCAGCTCACCTAAGACAGTTAATAGCAATCAGCCCCAGCATTTT.